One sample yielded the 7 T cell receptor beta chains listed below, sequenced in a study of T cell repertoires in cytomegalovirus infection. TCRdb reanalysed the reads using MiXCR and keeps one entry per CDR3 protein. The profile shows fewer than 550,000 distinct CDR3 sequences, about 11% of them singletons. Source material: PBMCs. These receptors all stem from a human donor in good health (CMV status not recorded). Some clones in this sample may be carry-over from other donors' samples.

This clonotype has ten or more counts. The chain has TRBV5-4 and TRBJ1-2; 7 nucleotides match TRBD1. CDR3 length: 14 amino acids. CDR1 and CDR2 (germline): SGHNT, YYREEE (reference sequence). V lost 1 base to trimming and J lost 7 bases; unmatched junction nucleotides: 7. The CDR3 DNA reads TGTGCCAGCAGCTTGTTGCAGGGGGTGAGTGGCTACACCTTC. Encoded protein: CASSLLQGVSGYTF.

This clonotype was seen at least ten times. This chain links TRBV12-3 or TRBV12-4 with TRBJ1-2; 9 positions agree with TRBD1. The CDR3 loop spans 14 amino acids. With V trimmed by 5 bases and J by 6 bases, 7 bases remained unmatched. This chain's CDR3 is CASSKDRGPHGYTF. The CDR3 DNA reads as TGTGCCAGCAGTAAGGACAGGGGTCCCCATGGCTACACCTTC.

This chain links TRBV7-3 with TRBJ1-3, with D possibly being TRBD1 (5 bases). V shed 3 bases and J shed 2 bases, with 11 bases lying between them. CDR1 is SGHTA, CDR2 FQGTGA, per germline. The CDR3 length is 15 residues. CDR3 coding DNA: TGTGCCAGCAGCTTGCAAGCAGGGACTGGAAACACCATATATTTT. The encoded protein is CASSLQAGTGNTIYF. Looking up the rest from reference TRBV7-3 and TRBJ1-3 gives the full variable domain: GAGVSQTPSNKVTEKGKYVELRCDPISGHTALYWYRQSLGQGPEFLIYFQGTGAADDSGLPNDRFFAVRPEGSVSTLKIQRTERGDSAVYLCASSLQAGTGNTIYFGEGSWLTVV.

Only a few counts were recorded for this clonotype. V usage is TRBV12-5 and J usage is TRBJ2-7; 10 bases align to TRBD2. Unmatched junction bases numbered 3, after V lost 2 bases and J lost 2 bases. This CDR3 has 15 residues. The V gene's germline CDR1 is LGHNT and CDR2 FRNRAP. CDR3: CASGLSLAGTYEQYF. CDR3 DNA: TGTGCTAGTGGTTTGTCACTAGCGGGGACCTACGAGCAGTACTTC. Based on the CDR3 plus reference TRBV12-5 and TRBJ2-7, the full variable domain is DARVTQTPRHKVTEMGQEVTMRCQPILGHNTVFWYRQTMMQGLELLAYFRNRAPLDDSGMPKDRFSAEMPDATLATLKIQPSEPRDSAVYFCASGLSLAGTYEQYFGPGTRLTVT.

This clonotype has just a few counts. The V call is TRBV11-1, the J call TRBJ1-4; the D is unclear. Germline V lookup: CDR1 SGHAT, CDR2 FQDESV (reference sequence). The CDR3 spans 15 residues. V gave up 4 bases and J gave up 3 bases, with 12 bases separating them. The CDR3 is CASSSYPEPNEKLFF. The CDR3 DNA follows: TGTGCCAGCAGCTCTTATCCGGAACCTAATGAAAAACTGTTTTTT.

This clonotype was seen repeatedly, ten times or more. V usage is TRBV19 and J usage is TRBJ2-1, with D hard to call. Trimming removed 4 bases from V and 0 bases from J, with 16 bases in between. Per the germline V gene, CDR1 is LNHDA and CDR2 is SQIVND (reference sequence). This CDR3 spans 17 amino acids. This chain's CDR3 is CASSRERFHSSYNEQFF. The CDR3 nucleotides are TGTGCCAGTAGTAGAGAACGCTTCCACAGCTCCTACAATGAGCAGTTCTTC.

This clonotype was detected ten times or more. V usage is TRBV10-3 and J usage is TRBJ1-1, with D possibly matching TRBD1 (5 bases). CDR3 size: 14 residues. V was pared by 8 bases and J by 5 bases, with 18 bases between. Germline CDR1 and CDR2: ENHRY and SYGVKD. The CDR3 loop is CAIGDSGVMTEAFF. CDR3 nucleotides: TGTGCCATCGGGGATTCGGGGGTAATGACTGAAGCTTTCTTT.